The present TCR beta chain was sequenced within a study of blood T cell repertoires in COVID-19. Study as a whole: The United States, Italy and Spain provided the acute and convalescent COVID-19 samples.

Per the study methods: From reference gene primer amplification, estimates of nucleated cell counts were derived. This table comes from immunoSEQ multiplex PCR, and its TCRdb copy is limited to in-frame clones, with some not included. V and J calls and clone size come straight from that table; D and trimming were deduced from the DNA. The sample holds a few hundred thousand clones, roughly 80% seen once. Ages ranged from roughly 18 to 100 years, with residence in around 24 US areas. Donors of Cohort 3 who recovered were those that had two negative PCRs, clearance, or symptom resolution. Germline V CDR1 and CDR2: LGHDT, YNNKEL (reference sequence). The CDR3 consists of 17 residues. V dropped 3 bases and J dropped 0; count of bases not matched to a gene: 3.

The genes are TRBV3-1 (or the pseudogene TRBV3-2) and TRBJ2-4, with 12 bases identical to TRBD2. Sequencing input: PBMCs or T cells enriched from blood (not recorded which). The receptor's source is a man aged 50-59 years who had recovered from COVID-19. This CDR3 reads CASSHLAGGVAKNIQYF. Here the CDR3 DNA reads TGTGCCAGCAGCCACCTAGCGGGAGGGGTAGCCAAAAACATTCAGTACTTC.